This T cell receptor beta chain was identified during a study of sequential checkpoint blockade in melanoma. At the level of the study: Both treatment sequences were followed by maintenance nivolumab.

Germline loops: CDR1 WNHNN, CDR2 SYGVQD (reference sequence). After removal of 1 base from V and 4 bases from J, the junction contained 0 bases not matched to a gene. The CDR3 loop spans 13 amino acids. Treatment denoted: randomized to nivolumab then ipilimumab (arm A) or the reverse (arm B). No patient had prior DNA-damaging chemotherapy. Only in-frame clones appear in the TCRdb table, and some are missing; sequencing was by immunoSEQ multiplex PCR. The sample holds around 20,000 clones, 75% to 90% seen once. The TCR comes from a human donor with melanoma. The chain joins TRBV10-1 to TRBJ2-7, with 8 bases aligning to TRBD1. The sequenced sample was CD8+ T cells sorted from blood (inferred from file names), obtained from a patient given nivolumab and ipilimumab in sequence. The CDR3 bases are TGCGCCAGCAGTGAGTACAGGGGGTACGAGCAGTACTTC. Its protein is CASSEYRGYEQYF.